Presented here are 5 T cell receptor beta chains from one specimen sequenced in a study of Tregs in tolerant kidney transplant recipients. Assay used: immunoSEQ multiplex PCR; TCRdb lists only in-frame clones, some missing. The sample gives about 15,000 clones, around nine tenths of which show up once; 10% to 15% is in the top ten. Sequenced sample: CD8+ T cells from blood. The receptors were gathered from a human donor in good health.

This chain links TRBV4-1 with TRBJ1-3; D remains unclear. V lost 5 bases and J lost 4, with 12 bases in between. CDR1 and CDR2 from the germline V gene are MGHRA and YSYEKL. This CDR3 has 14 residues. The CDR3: CASSFSLGGNTIYF. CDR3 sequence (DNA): TGCGCCAGCAGCTTCTCCCTGGGAGGAAACACCATATATTTT.

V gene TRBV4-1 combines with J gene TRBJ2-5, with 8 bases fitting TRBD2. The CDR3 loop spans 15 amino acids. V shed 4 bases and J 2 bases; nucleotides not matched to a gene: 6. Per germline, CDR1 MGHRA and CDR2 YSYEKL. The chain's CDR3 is CASSLSPGGQETQYF. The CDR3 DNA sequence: TGCGCCAGCAGCCTCTCCCCGGGGGGGCAAGAGACCCAGTACTTC.

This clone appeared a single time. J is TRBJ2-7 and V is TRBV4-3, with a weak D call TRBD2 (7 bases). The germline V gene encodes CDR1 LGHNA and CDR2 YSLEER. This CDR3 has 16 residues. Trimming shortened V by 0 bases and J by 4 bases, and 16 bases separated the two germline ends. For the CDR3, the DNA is TGCGCCAGCAGCCAAGATACGGGGGGCTGGGGGTACGAGCAGTACTTC. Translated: CASSQDTGGWGYEQYF.

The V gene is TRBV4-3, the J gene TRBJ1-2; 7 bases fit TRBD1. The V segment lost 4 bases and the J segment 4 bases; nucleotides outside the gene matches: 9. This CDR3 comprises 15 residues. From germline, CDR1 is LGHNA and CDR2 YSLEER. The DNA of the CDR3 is TGCGCCAGCAGCCTTCGACAGGGCAGCACCTATGGCTACACCTTC. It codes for CASSLRQGSTYGYTF.

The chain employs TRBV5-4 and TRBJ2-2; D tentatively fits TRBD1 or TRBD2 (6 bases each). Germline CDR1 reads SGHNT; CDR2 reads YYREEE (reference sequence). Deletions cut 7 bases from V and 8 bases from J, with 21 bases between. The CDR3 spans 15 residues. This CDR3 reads CASQRFRGPRGELFF. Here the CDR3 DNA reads TGTGCCAGCCAACGGTTTCGGGGGCCCAGGGGGGAGCTGTTTTTT.